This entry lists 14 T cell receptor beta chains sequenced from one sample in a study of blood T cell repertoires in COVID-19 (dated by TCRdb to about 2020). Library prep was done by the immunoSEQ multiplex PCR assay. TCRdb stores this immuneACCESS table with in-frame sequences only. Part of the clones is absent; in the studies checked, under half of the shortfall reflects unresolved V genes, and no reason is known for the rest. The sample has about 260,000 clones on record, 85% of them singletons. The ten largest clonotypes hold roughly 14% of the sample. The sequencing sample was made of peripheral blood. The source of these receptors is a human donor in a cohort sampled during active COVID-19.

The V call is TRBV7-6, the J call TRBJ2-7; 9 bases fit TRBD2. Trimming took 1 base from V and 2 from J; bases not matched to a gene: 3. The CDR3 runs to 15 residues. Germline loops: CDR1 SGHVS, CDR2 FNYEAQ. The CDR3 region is CASSLGPSGTYEQYF. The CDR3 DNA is TGTGCCAGCAGCTTAGGCCCTAGCGGGACCTACGAGCAGTACTTC. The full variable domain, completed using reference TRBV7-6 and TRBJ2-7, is GAGVSQSPRYKVTKRGQDVALRCDPISGHVSLYWYRQALGQGPEFLTYFNYEAQQDKSGLPNDRFSAERPEGSISTLTIQRTEQRDSAMYRCASSLGPSGTYEQYFGPGTRLTVT.

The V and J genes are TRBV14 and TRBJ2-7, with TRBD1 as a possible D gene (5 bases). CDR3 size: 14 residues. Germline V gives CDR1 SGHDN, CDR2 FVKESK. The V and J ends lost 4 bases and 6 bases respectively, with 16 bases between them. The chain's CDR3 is CASSRQTVLSEQYF. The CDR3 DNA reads TGTGCCAGCAGCCGGCAGACAGTACTCTCCGAGCAGTACTTC. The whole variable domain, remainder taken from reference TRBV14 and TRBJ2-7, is EAGVTQFPSHSVIEKGQTVTLRCDPISGHDNLYWYRRVMGKEIKFLLHFVKESKQDESGMPNNRFLAERTGGTYSTLKVQPAELEDSGVYFCASSRQTVLSEQYFGPGTRLTVT.

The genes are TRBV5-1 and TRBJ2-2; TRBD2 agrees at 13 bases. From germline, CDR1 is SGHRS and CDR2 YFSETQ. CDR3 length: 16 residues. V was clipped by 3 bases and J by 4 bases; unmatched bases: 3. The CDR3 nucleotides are TGCGCCAGCAGCTCACGGACTAGCGGGGGCACCGGGGAGCTGTTTTTT. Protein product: CASSSRTSGGTGELFF.

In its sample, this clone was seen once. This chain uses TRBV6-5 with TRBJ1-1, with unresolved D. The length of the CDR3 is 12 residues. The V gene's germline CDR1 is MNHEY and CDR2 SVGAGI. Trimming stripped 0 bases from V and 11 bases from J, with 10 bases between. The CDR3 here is CASSYSKGDAFF. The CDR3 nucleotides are TGTGCCAGCAGTTACTCGAAGGGAGACGCTTTCTTT.

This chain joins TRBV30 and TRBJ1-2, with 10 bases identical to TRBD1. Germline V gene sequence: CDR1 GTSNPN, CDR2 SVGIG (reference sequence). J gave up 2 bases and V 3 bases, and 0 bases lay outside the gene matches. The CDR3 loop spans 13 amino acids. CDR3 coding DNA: TGTGCCTGGAGGGACAGGGGGAACTATGGCTACACCTTC. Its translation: CAWRDRGNYGYTF.

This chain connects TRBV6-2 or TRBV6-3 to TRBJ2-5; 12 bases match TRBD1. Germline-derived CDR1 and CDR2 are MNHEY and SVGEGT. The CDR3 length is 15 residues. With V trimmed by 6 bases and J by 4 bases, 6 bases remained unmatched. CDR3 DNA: TGTGCCAGCAGCCTCGGGACAGGGGGCTCAGAGACCCAGTACTTC. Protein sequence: CASSLGTGGSETQYF.

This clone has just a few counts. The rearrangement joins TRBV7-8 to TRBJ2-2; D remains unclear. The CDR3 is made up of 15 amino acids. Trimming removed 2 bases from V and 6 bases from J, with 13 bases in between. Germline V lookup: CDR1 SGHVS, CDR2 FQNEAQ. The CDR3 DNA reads TGTGCCAGCAGCTTATCCCCAACGAGATCCGGGGAGCTGTTTTTT. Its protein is CASSLSPTRSGELFF.

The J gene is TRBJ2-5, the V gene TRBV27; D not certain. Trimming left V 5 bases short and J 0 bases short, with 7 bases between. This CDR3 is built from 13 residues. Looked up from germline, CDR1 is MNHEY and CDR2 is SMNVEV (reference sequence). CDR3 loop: CASSPSYQETQYF. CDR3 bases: TGTGCCAGCAGTCCCTCGTACCAAGAGACCCAGTACTTC.

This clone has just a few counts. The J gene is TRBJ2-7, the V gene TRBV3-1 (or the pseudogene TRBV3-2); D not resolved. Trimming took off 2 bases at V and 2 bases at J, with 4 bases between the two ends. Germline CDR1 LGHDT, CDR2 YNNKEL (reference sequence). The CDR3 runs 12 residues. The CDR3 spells CASSQSTYEQYF. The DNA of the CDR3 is TGTGCCAGCAGCCAAAGCACCTACGAGCAGTACTTC.

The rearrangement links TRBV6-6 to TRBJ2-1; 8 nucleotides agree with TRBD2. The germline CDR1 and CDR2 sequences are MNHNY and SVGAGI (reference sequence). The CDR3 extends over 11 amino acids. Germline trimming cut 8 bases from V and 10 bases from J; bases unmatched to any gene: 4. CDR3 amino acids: CASAGGAEQFF. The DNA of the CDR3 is TGTGCCAGCGCCGGGGGGGCCGAGCAGTTCTTC.

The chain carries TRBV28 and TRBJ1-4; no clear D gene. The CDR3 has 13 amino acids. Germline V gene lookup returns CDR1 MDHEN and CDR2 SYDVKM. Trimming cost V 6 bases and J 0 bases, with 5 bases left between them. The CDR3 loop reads CASRASTNEKLFF. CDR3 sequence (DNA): TGTGCCAGCAGAGCTTCAACTAATGAAAAACTGTTTTTT.

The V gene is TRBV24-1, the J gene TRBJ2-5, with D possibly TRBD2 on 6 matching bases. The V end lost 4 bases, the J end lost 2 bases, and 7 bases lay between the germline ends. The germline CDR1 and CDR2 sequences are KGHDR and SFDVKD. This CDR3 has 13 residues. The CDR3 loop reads CATSDGGQETQYF. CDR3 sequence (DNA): TGTGCCACCAGTGACGGGGGTCAAGAGACCCAGTACTTC.

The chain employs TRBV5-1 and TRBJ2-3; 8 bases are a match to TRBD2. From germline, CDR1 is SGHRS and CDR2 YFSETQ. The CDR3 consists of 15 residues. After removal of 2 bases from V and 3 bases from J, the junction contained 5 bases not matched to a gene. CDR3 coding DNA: TGCGCCAGCAGCTTTAGCGGGACCACTACAGATACGCAGTATTTT. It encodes CASSFSGTTTDTQYF.

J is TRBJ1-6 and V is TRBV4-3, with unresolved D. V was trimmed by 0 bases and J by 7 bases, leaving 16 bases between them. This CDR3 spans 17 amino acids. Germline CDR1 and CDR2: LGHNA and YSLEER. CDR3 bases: TGCGCCAGCAGCCAAGATCCCCCGCGGAGGAAAAATTCACCCCTCCACTTT. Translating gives CASSQDPPRRKNSPLHF.